This entry features one T cell receptor (beta chain) sequence. Antigen unknown. The source of the sample is a study of cytomegalovirus exposure and HLA in healthy donors. Study results and caveats: The Asian-associated ancestry cluster reportedly had fewer N-insertions than the approximately 670-donor mean in a later analysis. There were some public TCRs occurring in many donors, but most TCR sequences were rare. The authors assumed roughly uniform sequencing depth across donors for presence/absence analyses. Later analysis found that TCR beta chains associated with HLA were more clonally expanded than other, equally common chains.

60 Vbeta and 13 Jbeta primers were used in PCR. Method: immunoSEQ multiplex PCR; TCRdb's copy keeps in-frame clones and lacks some. The data contain 110,000 to 150,000 clones, under 80% of them singletons. Germline V lookup: CDR1 LNHDA, CDR2 SQIVND (reference sequence). The CDR3 runs to 12 residues. The V end lost 8 bases, the J end lost 6 bases, and 12 bases lay between the germline ends. The TCR sequence derives from a woman aged 45-65 years in good health and CMV-seropositive. This chain joins TRBV19 and TRBJ2-3; no clear D gene. The sample was PBMCs. The CDR3 protein is CASSLGADTQYF. The CDR3 bases are TGTGCCAGTTCCCTAGGCGCGGATACGCAGTATTTT. The full variable domain, its missing parts supplied by reference TRBV19 and TRBJ2-3, is DGGITQSPKYLFRKEGQNVTLSCEQNLNHDAMYWYRQDPGQGLRLIYYSQIVNDFQKGDIAEGYSVSREKKESFPLTVTSAQKNPTAFYLCASSLGADTQYFGPGTRLTVL.